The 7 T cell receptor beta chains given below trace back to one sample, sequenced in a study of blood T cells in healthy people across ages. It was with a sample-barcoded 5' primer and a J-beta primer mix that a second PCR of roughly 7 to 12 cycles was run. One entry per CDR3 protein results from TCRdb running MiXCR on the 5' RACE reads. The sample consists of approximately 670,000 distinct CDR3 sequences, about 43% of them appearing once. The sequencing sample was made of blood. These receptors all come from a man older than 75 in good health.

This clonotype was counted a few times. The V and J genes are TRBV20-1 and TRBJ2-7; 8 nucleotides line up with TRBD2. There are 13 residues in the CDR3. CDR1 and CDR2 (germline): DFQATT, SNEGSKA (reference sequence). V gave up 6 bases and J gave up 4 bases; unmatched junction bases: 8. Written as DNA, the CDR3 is TGCAGTGCCGGGGGGGGGACTCAGTACGAGCAGTACTTC. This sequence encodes CSAGGGTQYEQYF.

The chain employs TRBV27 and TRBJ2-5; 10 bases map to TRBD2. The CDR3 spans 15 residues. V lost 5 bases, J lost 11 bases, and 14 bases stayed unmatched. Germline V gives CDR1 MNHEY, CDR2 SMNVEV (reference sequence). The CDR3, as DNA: TGTGCCAGCAGTCTAGCGGGAGTAAGTAGCAATGAGCAGTACTTC. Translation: CASSLAGVSSNEQYF.

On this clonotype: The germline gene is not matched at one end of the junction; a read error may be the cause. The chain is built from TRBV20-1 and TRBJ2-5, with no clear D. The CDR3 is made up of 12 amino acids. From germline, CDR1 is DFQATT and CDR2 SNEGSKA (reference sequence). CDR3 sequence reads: CGAETEQETQYF. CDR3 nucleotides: TGCGGTGCTGAGACGGAGCAAGAGACCCAGTACTTC.

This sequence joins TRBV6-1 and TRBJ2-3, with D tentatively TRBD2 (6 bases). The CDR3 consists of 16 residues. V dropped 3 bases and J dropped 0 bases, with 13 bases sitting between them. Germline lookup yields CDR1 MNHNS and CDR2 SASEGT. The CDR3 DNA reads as TGTGCCAGCAGTGATCCTCTTCGGGGGAGCACAGATACGCAGTATTTT. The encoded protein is CASSDPLRGSTDTQYF.

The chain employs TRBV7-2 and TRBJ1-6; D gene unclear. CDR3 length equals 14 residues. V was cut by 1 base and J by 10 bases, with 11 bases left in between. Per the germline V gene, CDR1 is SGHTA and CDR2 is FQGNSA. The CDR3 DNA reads TGTGCCAGCAGCTTAGGAGGCTGGCGCTCACCCCTCCACTTT. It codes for CASSLGGWRSPLHF.

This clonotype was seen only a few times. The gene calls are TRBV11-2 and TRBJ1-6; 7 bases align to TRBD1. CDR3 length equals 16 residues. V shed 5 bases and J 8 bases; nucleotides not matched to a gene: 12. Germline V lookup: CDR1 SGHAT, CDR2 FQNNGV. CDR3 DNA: TGTGCCAGCAGCCTCCATCCACAGGGGCGGGATTCACCCCTCCACTTT. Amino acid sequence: CASSLHPQGRDSPLHF.

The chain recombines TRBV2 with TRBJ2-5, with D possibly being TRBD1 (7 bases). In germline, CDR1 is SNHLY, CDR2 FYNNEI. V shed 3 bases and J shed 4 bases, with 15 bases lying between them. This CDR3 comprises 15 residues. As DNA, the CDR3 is TGTGCCAGCAGTGATGAACAGGGGAGGATAGAGACCCAGTACTTC. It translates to CASSDEQGRIETQYF.